The 25 T cell receptor beta chains reported below all come from one sample, sequenced in a study of precursors of human CD4 cytotoxic T cells. Using its own MiXCR run on the reads, TCRdb lists one record per CDR3 protein. The sample consists of fewer than 400 distinct CDR3 sequences, roughly 20% of them appearing once. Sorted CD4+ central memory, effector memory, IL-7R-high TEMRA and IL-7R-negative TEMRA cells underwent bulk UMI sequencing. The sequencing sample was made of memory CD4+ T cells from blood (PBMCs). Receptors originate from a human donor in good health.

Turning to this clonotype: The germline gene is not matched at one end of the junction; a read error may be the cause. The J gene is TRBJ1-2, the V gene TRBV4-3, with D perhaps matching TRBD1 (6 bases). This CDR3 region has 18 residues. Germline V CDR1 and CDR2: LGHNA, YSLEER. The CDR3, as DNA: TGTGCCAGCAGCCAAGATCTATATTCGACAGGCTCTAGCCATGGCTACACCTTC. It encodes CASSQDLYSTGSSHGYTF.

This sequence joins TRBV3-1 and TRBJ2-5, with D perhaps matching TRBD1 or TRBD2 (5 bases each). Looked up from germline, CDR1 is LGHDT and CDR2 is YNNKEL (reference sequence). CDR3 length equals 14 residues. Trimming pared 2 bases from V and 3 bases from J, leaving 10 bases between. CDR3 nucleotide sequence: TGTGCCAGCAGCCAACGGGACGGGAAAGAGACCCAGTACTTC. Its translation: CASSQRDGKETQYF.

The rearrangement joins TRBV12-5 to TRBJ1-2; no clear D gene. From germline, CDR1 is LGHNT and CDR2 FRNRAP. The CDR3 totals 16 residues. Deletions cut 3 bases from V and 7 bases from J, with 21 bases between. The CDR3 reads CASGLSSESGIRGYTF. CDR3 sequence (DNA): TGTGCTAGTGGTTTATCCTCAGAGAGCGGGATCCGTGGCTACACCTTC.

The chain employs TRBV5-1 and TRBJ2-1; D call uncertain. Germline V CDR1 and CDR2: SGHRS, YFSETQ. The CDR3 loop spans 14 amino acids. Trimming pared 0 bases from V and 5 bases from J, leaving 9 bases between. CDR3 coding DNA: TGCGCCAGCAGCTTGGTGGCCGGTAACAATGAGCAGTTCTTC. Translated, it gives CASSLVAGNNEQFF.

This clonotype was seen only a few times. V gene TRBV5-1 combines with J gene TRBJ1-1; the D gene is possibly TRBD1 (5 bases). V was shortened by 0 bases and J by 1 base, with 7 bases between the two germline ends. There are 14 residues in the CDR3. The germline V gene has CDR1 SGHRS and CDR2 YFSETQ. This chain's CDR3 is CASSLETANTEAFF. As DNA, the CDR3 is TGCGCCAGCAGCTTGGAGACAGCGAACACTGAAGCTTTCTTT.

Notes on this clonotype: A much larger clonotype is one base distant, so this may be a read error. The chain links TRBV28 to TRBJ2-7; no reliable D call. Germline V lookup: CDR1 MDHEN, CDR2 SYDVKM. Trimming pared 4 bases from V and 3 bases from J, leaving 13 bases between. CDR3 size: 14 residues. As DNA, the CDR3 is TGTGCCAGCAGTTCCTCGAGCCACTTCTACGAGCAGTACTTC. Translated: CASSSSSHFYEQYF.

The chain employs TRBV6-5 and TRBJ1-1, with 7 bases that match TRBD1. The CDR3 is 16 residues long. Germline assignment: CDR1 MNHEY and CDR2 SVGAGI. V trimming: 0 bases; J trimming: 1 base; junction bases outside the gene matches: 5. For the CDR3, the DNA is TGTGCCAGCAGTTACTCGCAGGGGGGCAAGAACACTGAAGCTTTCTTT. This codes for CASSYSQGGKNTEAFF.

This clonotype rates as large. This CDR3 is CASSVGGAGNTIYF. CDR3 nucleotide sequence: TGTGCCAGCAGCGTAGGTGGTGCTGGAAACACCATATATTTT. V and J are TRBV9 and TRBJ1-3; D is uncertain. The CDR3 covers 14 residues. Germline V lookup: CDR1 SGDLS, CDR2 YYNGEE. V lost 0 bases and J 2 bases, leaving 6 bases between the germline ends.

This clonotype came up a few times. A much larger clone lies a single base off, so this may be a read error. The DNA for the CDR3 is TGTGCCAGCAGTCAGAACACTGGAGCTTTCTTT. This codes for CASSQNTGAFF. J is TRBJ1-1 and V is TRBV2, with unresolved D. From germline, CDR1 is SNHLY and CDR2 FYNNEI. This CDR3 spans 11 amino acids.

This clonotype came up a few times. The rearrangement joins TRBV11-3 to TRBJ1-5; D unresolved. V lost 2 bases to trimming and J lost 4 bases, with 6 bases between them. The CDR3 consists of 13 residues. Germline V gene lookup returns CDR1 SGHNT and CDR2 YENEEA. CDR3: CASSLSVNQPQHF. The DNA of the CDR3 is TGTGCCAGCAGCTTATCAGTAAATCAGCCCCAGCATTTT.

There are a few counts of this clonotype. The chain couples TRBV7-2 to TRBJ2-1, with a tentative D call TRBD2 (6 bases). The V end was cut by 4 bases, the J end by 3 bases, with 10 bases between. Germline V gene sequence: CDR1 SGHTA, CDR2 FQGNSA. The CDR3 spans 14 residues. The CDR3 loop is CASSSGLYYNEQFF. In DNA form, the CDR3 reads TGTGCCAGCAGCTCGGGACTGTACTACAATGAGCAGTTCTTC.

In its sample, this clonotype ranks as hyperexpanded (1% or more). The J gene is TRBJ2-3, the V gene TRBV7-3, with TRBD1 matching 7 bases. Germline V gene lookup returns CDR1 SGHTA and CDR2 FQGTGA. The CDR3 has 19 amino acids. J gave up 2 bases and V 5 bases, and 19 bases lay outside the gene matches. Here the CDR3 reads CASSTSGQPGRKFTDTQYF. The CDR3 region has the DNA TGTGCCAGCAGCACCTCGGGACAGCCGGGACGCAAATTCACAGATACGCAGTATTTT. Using reference TRBV7-3 and TRBJ2-3 for the parts outside the CDR3, the full variable domain is GAGVSQTPSNKVTEKGKYVELRCDPISGHTALYWYRQSLGQGPEFLIYFQGTGAADDSGLPNDRFFAVRPEGSVSTLKIQRTERGDSAVYLCASSTSGQPGRKFTDTQYFGPGTRLTVL.

This clonotype qualifies as hyperexpanded (1% or more). This chain uses TRBV29-1 with TRBJ2-7; 13 bases align to TRBD2. The CDR3 covers 14 residues. In germline, CDR1 is SQVTM, CDR2 ANQGSEA. The CDR3 is CSVTSGRSRGEQYF. The CDR3 DNA follows: TGCAGTGTGACTAGCGGGAGGTCCCGGGGCGAGCAGTACTTC.

This chain links TRBV3-1 with TRBJ1-2, with D perhaps TRBD1 (6 bases). The CDR3 is 16 amino acids. Germline CDR1 and CDR2: LGHDT and YNNKEL (reference sequence). V dropped 6 bases and J dropped 5 bases, with 22 bases sitting between them. The CDR3 DNA is TGTGCCAGCAGACACAACACGAAAACAGGGCATTATGGCTACACCTTC. Protein product: CASRHNTKTGHYGYTF. The variable domain in full, with the rest retrieved from reference TRBV3-1 and TRBJ1-2, is DTAVSQTPKYLVTQMGNDKSIKCEQNLGHDTMYWYKQDSKKFLKIMFSYNNKELIINETVPNRFSPKSPDKAHLNLHINSLELGDSAVYFCASRHNTKTGHYGYTFGSGTRLTVV.

With regard to this clonotype: This could be a read error, since a much larger clone is one nucleotide away. The chain has TRBV29-1 and TRBJ2-3; D not certain. Germline-derived CDR1 and CDR2 are SQVTM and ANQGSEA. The CDR3 length is 10 residues. V was shortened by 7 bases and J by 7 bases, with 9 bases between the two germline ends. Here the CDR3 DNA reads TGCAGCGGTTGGGTAAATACGCAGTATTTT. Amino acids: CSGWVNTQYF.

This clonotype was recorded a few times. J is TRBJ1-5 and V is TRBV2; TRBD1 matches at 9 bases. The CDR3 totals 15 residues. The trim removed 7 bases at V and 4 bases at J, leaving 8 bases unmatched. In germline, CDR1 is SNHLY, CDR2 FYNNEI. The CDR3 loop is CASNLQGADNQPQHF. The CDR3 coding sequence is TGTGCCAGCAACTTACAGGGGGCGGATAATCAGCCCCAGCATTTT.

This chain joins TRBV11-2 and TRBJ2-1, with TRBD2 matching over 16 bases. Trimming took 5 bases from V and 10 from J; bases not matched to a gene: 5. The CDR3 length is 15 residues. In germline, CDR1 is SGHAT, CDR2 FQNNGV. The CDR3 sequence is CASSPGTSGRGEQFF. CDR3 nucleotides: TGTGCCAGCAGCCCCGGGACTAGCGGGAGGGGGGAGCAGTTCTTC.

This sequence joins TRBV7-2 and TRBJ2-5, with a tentative D call TRBD2 (5 bases). CDR1 is SGHTA and CDR2 is FQGNSA in the germline V gene. V gave up 4 bases and J gave up 1 base, with 19 bases separating them. The CDR3 is 17 amino acids. The CDR3 loop is CASSSLPVWGAQETQYF. CDR3 in DNA: TGTGCCAGCAGCTCCCTACCGGTCTGGGGAGCCCAAGAGACCCAGTACTTC.

This clonotype was recorded a few times. The chain combines TRBV20-1 with TRBJ2-1, with D hard to call. Germline assignment: CDR1 DFQATT and CDR2 SNEGSKA (reference sequence). Between the trimmed V and J ends, which lost 1 base and 8 bases, there was a span of 9 bases. The CDR3 is 12 residues long. The CDR3 sequence: CSARALSYEQFF. CDR3 DNA: TGCAGTGCTAGAGCCCTTAGCTATGAGCAGTTCTTC.

In this sample, this clonotype is large. V usage is TRBV7-2 and J usage is TRBJ2-4; 7 bases are a match to TRBD1. The length of the CDR3 is 14 residues. Per germline, CDR1 SGHTA and CDR2 FQGNSA. V was clipped by 1 base and J by 6 bases; unmatched bases: 3. The CDR3 region is CASSLGRQGNIQYF. CDR3 coding DNA: TGTGCCAGCAGCTTAGGAAGACAGGGAAACATTCAGTACTTC.

The chain joins TRBV20-1 to TRBJ1-2, with 9 bases fitting TRBD1. The junction had 10 bases not matched to a gene; V was cut back by 6 bases and J by 5 bases. The CDR3 runs 14 residues. Germline CDR1 reads DFQATT; CDR2 reads SNEGSKA (reference sequence). In DNA form, the CDR3 reads TGCAGTGCGAACGGAGACAGGGGGATTTATGGCTACACCTTC. Encoded protein: CSANGDRGIYGYTF.

The chain recombines TRBV6-5 with TRBJ1-2; perhaps TRBD1 as D (6 bases). CDR1 is MNHEY and CDR2 is SVGAGI in the germline V gene. Trimming took off 6 bases at V and 4 bases at J, with 12 bases between the two ends. This CDR3 region has 13 residues. CDR3: CASSRGQLYGYTF. CDR3 DNA sequence: TGTGCCAGCAGCCGTGGACAGCTCTATGGCTACACCTTC.

The V gene is TRBV12-3 or TRBV12-4, the J gene TRBJ1-2; 7 bases align to TRBD1. After removal of 10 bases from V and 4 bases from J, the junction contained 12 bases not matched to a gene. CDR3 length: 14 residues. CDR3 in DNA: TGTGCCACCAACCGACCGGGACAGCTCTATGGCTACACCTTC. Residues: CATNRPGQLYGYTF.

This clonotype is termed large (0.1 to 1%). The J gene is TRBJ1-1, the V gene TRBV29-1, with TRBD1 as a possible D gene (5 bases). Germline V gene lookup returns CDR1 SQVTM and CDR2 ANQGSEA. V was clipped by 7 bases and J by 5 bases, with 14 bases between them. The length of the CDR3 is 12 residues. DNA of the CDR3: TGCAGCGCCGCGGGGGGGAGGACTGAAGCTTTCTTT. The encoded protein is CSAAGGRTEAFF.

There are a few counts of this clonotype. The CDR3 DNA sequence: TGCAGTGCTAGAGATCCGGGACAGGATAGCAATCAGCCCCAGCATTTT. This translates into CSARDPGQDSNQPQHF. The V gene is TRBV20-1, the J gene TRBJ1-5, with 8 nucleotides matching TRBD1. This CDR3 is built from 16 residues. V was clipped by 0 bases and J by 0 bases; unmatched bases: 4. Germline CDR1 is DFQATT and CDR2 is SNEGSKA (reference sequence).